Following are 31 T cell receptor beta chains from one sample sequenced in a study of cytomegalovirus exposure and HLA in healthy donors. Both 60 Vbeta primers and 13 Jbeta primers went into the PCR. Libraries were prepared by immunoSEQ multiplex PCR; TCRdb keeps only in-frame clonotypes and omits some of them. This listing includes some 150,000 clones. Sequencing input: PBMCs. These receptors were taken from a young woman in good health and CMV-seronegative.

The chain recombines TRBV6-1 with TRBJ2-1; maybe TRBD1 (7 bases). This CDR3 has 14 residues. Germline CDR1 reads MNHNS; CDR2 reads SASEGT. With 2 bases removed from V and 8 bases from J, the gap between germline ends came to 13 bases. The CDR3 loop is CASSEMGRGDEQFF. CDR3 DNA sequence: TGTGCCAGCAGTGAAATGGGCAGGGGGGATGAGCAGTTCTTC.

The rearrangement joins TRBV29-1 to TRBJ2-3, with 12 bases matching TRBD2. From germline, CDR1 is SQVTM and CDR2 ANQGSEA. CDR3 length: 13 amino acids. J was trimmed by 4 bases and V by 7 bases; bases with no gene match: 3. CDR3 coding DNA: TGCAGCGCCGGGACTAGCGGGCCAGATACGCAGTATTTT. Translated: CSAGTSGPDTQYF.

The gene calls are TRBV6-1 and TRBJ2-1; 9 bases are a match to TRBD1. This CDR3 comprises 15 residues. The germline gives CDR1 MNHNS, CDR2 SASEGT. J lost 7 bases, V lost 4 bases, and 8 bases had no gene match. The CDR3, as DNA: TGTGCCAGCAGTGGCCGACAGGGGGTCGAGAATGAGCAGTTCTTC. This sequence encodes CASSGRQGVENEQFF.

CDR3 nucleotide sequence: TGTGCCAGCAGTAGTTCGGCTAACTATGGCTACACCTTC. Its translation: CASSSSANYGYTF. V gene TRBV25-1 combines with J gene TRBJ1-2; D is unresolved. The CDR3 loop spans 13 amino acids. Germline lookup yields CDR1 MGHDK and CDR2 SYGVNS. The V end lost 5 bases, the J end lost 0 bases, and 7 bases lay between the germline ends.

This sequence joins TRBV2 and TRBJ1-2, with TRBD1 matching over 10 bases. Trimming at V came to 1 base and at J to 7 bases, leaving 9 bases not matched to a gene. This CDR3 is built from 16 residues. Per the germline V gene, CDR1 is SNHLY and CDR2 is FYNNEI. CDR3 sequence: CASSEGLDRGLGGYTF. As DNA, the CDR3 is TGTGCCAGCAGTGAAGGTCTAGACAGGGGGCTTGGTGGCTACACCTTC.

The chain uses TRBV7-8 and TRBJ2-7; D may be TRBD2 (6 bases). The CDR3 totals 16 residues. Germline V gives CDR1 SGHVS, CDR2 FQNEAQ. V shed 4 bases and J shed 4 bases, with 20 bases lying between them. The CDR3 DNA sequence: TGTGCCAGCAGCTCCCGTGTGGCTAGCGCCCAATACGAGCAGTACTTC. Its protein product is CASSSRVASAQYEQYF. Full variable domain (missing parts from reference TRBV7-8 and TRBJ2-7): GAGVSQSPRYKVAKRGQDVALRCDPISGHVSLFWYQQALGQGPEFLTYFQNEAQLDKSGLPSDRFFAERPEGSVSTLKIQRTQQEDSAVYLCASSSRVASAQYEQYFGPGTRLTVT.

V gene TRBV7-9 combines with J gene TRBJ2-5; weak D call: TRBD1 (6 bases). This CDR3 region has 15 residues. Per the germline V gene, CDR1 is SEHNR and CDR2 is FQNEAQ (reference sequence). V lost 2 bases and J 7 bases, leaving 17 bases between the germline ends. The CDR3 reads CASSLTGQLMGTQYF. The CDR3 DNA sequence: TGTGCCAGCAGCTTAACCGGACAGCTAATGGGGACCCAGTACTTC.

The genes are TRBV5-1 and TRBJ2-1; a weak D match, TRBD2 (6 bases). CDR1 is SGHRS, CDR2 YFSETQ, per germline. This CDR3 is built from 15 residues. Trimming cost V 3 bases and J 4 bases, with 14 bases left between them. The CDR3 DNA is TGCGCCAGCAGCTCCCTAGCGCCTCCTTACAATGAGCAGTTCTTC. Translation: CASSSLAPPYNEQFF. Combining the CDR3 with reference TRBV5-1 and TRBJ2-1 gives the whole variable domain KAGVTQTPRYLIKTRGQQVTLSCSPISGHRSVSWYQQTPGQGLQFLFEYFSETQRNKGNFPGRFSGRQFSNSRSEMNVSTLELGDSALYLCASSSLAPPYNEQFFGPGTRLTVL.

The chain recombines TRBV4-2 with TRBJ2-1; a weak D match, TRBD2 (7 bases). Germline CDR1 and CDR2: LGHNA and YNFKEQ. CDR3 length: 18 residues. Trimming took 0 bases from V and 0 from J, leaving 15 bases between them. The CDR3 sequence is CASSQERGGRSSYNEQFF. The CDR3 DNA is TGTGCCAGCAGCCAAGAAAGGGGGGGGAGAAGCTCCTACAATGAGCAGTTCTTC.

The chain uses TRBV5-4 and TRBJ2-7; the match to TRBD2 covers 12 bases. V was pared by 2 bases and J by 7 bases, with 7 bases of the junction left unmatched. Germline CDR1 SGHNT, CDR2 YYREEE (reference sequence). This CDR3 comprises 15 residues. This CDR3 is CASSFGLAGMEEQYV. Written as DNA, the CDR3 is TGTGCCAGCAGCTTCGGACTAGCGGGAATGGAAGAGCAGTACGTC.

The chain combines TRBV13 with TRBJ2-3, with D unclear. Germline V lookup: CDR1 PRHDT, CDR2 FYEKMQ (reference sequence). CDR3 length equals 14 residues. The V end lost 2 bases, the J end lost 4 bases, and 10 bases lay between the germline ends. CDR3 sequence: CASSLNWRSDTQYF. The CDR3 DNA reads as TGTGCCAGCAGCTTAAACTGGAGATCAGATACGCAGTATTTT.

The chain combines TRBV19 with TRBJ1-4, with 11 bases that match TRBD1. CDR3 length: 17 residues. Germline loops: CDR1 LNHDA, CDR2 SQIVND (reference sequence). Unmatched junction bases numbered 11, after V lost 3 bases and J lost 8 bases. CDR3: CASSIRGQGAGNEKLFF. The CDR3 nucleotides read TGTGCCAGTAGTATCCGAGGACAGGGGGCAGGGAACGAAAAACTGTTTTTT.

J is TRBJ2-7 and V is TRBV9; maybe TRBD2 (6 bases). The V end lost 3 bases, the J end lost 2 bases, and 12 bases lay between the germline ends. The CDR3 runs to 14 residues. From germline, CDR1 is SGDLS and CDR2 YYNGEE. The CDR3 DNA sequence: TGTGCCAGCAGCGCCGGGACTGCCACCTACGAGCAGTACTTC. Its translation is CASSAGTATYEQYF.

J is TRBJ2-7 and V is TRBV30, with a weak D call TRBD2 (6 bases). The germline V gene has CDR1 GTSNPN and CDR2 SVGIG (reference sequence). V was cut by 3 bases and J by 0 bases, with 12 bases left in between. The CDR3 consists of 14 residues. The DNA for the CDR3 is TGTGCCTGGAGAGTGGGCGGGAACTCCTACGAGCAGTACTTC. This translates into CAWRVGGNSYEQYF.

J is TRBJ1-3 and V is TRBV6-6, with 7 bases that match TRBD1. V lost 6 bases, J lost 0 bases, and 5 bases stayed unmatched. CDR1 MNHNY and CDR2 SVGAGI come from the germline V gene (reference sequence). This CDR3 has 15 amino acids. CDR3 in amino acids: CASRLDRDSGNTIYF. The DNA of the CDR3 is TGTGCCAGCAGACTTGACAGGGACTCTGGAAACACCATATATTTT.

This chain connects TRBV14 to TRBJ2-5; TRBD2 matches 10 bases. With V trimmed by 3 bases and J by 2 bases, 6 bases remained unmatched. Germline lookup yields CDR1 SGHDN and CDR2 FVKESK. The CDR3 is made up of 16 amino acids. This CDR3 reads CASSHLAGVGQETQYF. The DNA of the CDR3 is TGTGCCAGCAGCCACCTAGCGGGAGTGGGGCAAGAGACCCAGTACTTC.

A note on this clone: The sample holds other DNA sequences that translate to the same CDR3. This chain connects TRBV7-2 to TRBJ2-3; 9 bases are a match to TRBD2. The CDR3 runs to 15 residues. Germline V gene sequence: CDR1 SGHTA, CDR2 FQGNSA. Germline trimming cut 4 bases from V and 1 base from J; bases unmatched to any gene: 3. The CDR3 DNA follows: TGTGCCAGCAGCTATAGACTAGCGGGCACAGATACGCAGTATTTT. It specifies CASSYRLAGTDTQYF.

This chain links TRBV6-1 with TRBJ1-1, with D perhaps TRBD1 (5 bases). V was clipped by 8 bases and J by 4 bases, with 17 bases between them. The germline CDR1 and CDR2 sequences are MNHNS and SASEGT. The CDR3 length is 14 residues. In DNA, the CDR3 is TGTGCCAGCTCGGGAAGGGGAGGGGTCACTGAAGCTTTCTTT. This codes for CASSGRGGVTEAFF.

The V and J genes are TRBV10-3 and TRBJ1-2, with 7 bases lining up with TRBD1. V gave up 2 bases and J gave up 4 bases; unmatched junction bases: 7. This CDR3 is built from 15 residues. Germline CDR1 and CDR2: ENHRY and SYGVKD. CDR3 loop: CAISEGRQGLYGYTF. CDR3 DNA sequence: TGTGCCATCAGTGAGGGTAGACAGGGCCTCTATGGCTACACCTTC.

The chain recombines TRBV6-5 with TRBJ2-5; weak D call: TRBD2 (6 bases). Between the trimmed V and J ends, which lost 2 bases and 5 bases, there was a span of 15 bases. Germline V gene data show CDR1 as MNHEY and CDR2 as SVGAGI. The CDR3 consists of 15 residues. The CDR3 region is CASSYILGAGETQYF. Here the CDR3 DNA reads TGTGCCAGCAGTTACATCCTGGGCGCGGGGGAGACCCAGTACTTC.

The J gene is TRBJ2-2, the V gene TRBV2; TRBD2 aligns across 15 bases. The CDR3 contains 18 residues. After removal of 2 bases from V and 2 bases from J, the junction contained 3 bases not matched to a gene. Germline-derived CDR1 and CDR2 are SNHLY and FYNNEI. The CDR3 nucleotides read TGTGCCAGCAGTGAATGGGGACTAGCGGGAGGAAACACCGGGGAGCTGTTTTTT. This encodes CASSEWGLAGGNTGELFF.

CDR3 loop: CSVVGQGGYEQYF. DNA of the CDR3: TGCAGCGTGGTGGGACAGGGGGGCTACGAGCAGTACTTC. This chain joins TRBV29-1 and TRBJ2-7, with TRBD1 identical over 11 bases. Germline CDR1 is SQVTM and CDR2 is ANQGSEA. V lost 6 bases and J lost 3; bases outside the gene matches: 4. CDR3 length: 13 amino acids.

The gene calls are TRBV6-1 and TRBJ2-1, with a weak D call TRBD2 (6 bases). The CDR3 runs 18 residues. Germline lookup yields CDR1 MNHNS and CDR2 SASEGT. V lost 2 bases to trimming and J lost 1 base, with 18 bases between them. CDR3 loop: CASSESVGGVGSYNEQFF. Written as DNA, the CDR3 is TGTGCCAGCAGTGAATCTGTGGGCGGGGTGGGTTCCTACAATGAGCAGTTCTTC.

This rearrangement joins TRBV4-2 to TRBJ2-3; the D is unclear. CDR1 is LGHNA, CDR2 YNFKEQ, per germline. V was clipped by 4 bases and J by 2 bases, with 13 bases between them. The CDR3 runs to 15 residues. The CDR3 DNA reads as TGTGCCAGCAGCCCCCTGCAGGCAGACACAGATACGCAGTATTTT. Translation gives CASSPLQADTDTQYF.

The CDR3: CASSFSQGSGEQYF. CDR3 nucleotide sequence: TGCGCCAGCAGCTTTTCGCAGGGATCCGGCGAGCAGTACTTC. The rearrangement links TRBV5-1 to TRBJ2-7; D is perhaps TRBD1 (5 bases). V lost 2 bases, J lost 6 bases, and 15 bases lay in between. This CDR3 comprises 14 residues. Germline V CDR1 and CDR2: SGHRS, YFSETQ.

The chain recombines TRBV2 with TRBJ1-2; no reliable D call. The CDR3 consists of 14 residues. CDR1 and CDR2 from the germline V gene are SNHLY and FYNNEI. V lost 0 bases and J lost 5, with 10 bases in between. CDR3 coding DNA: TGTGCCAGCAGTGAAGCTTCGTATCTGTATGGCTACACCTTC. Its translation is CASSEASYLYGYTF.

The chain joins TRBV19 to TRBJ1-2; no definite D call. The CDR3 is made up of 12 amino acids. Germline loops: CDR1 LNHDA, CDR2 SQIVND (reference sequence). V lost 5 bases and J lost 6, with 10 bases in between. In nucleotides, the CDR3 is TGTGCCAGTAGTTATGGGAGTGATGGCTACACCTTC. It specifies CASSYGSDGYTF.

This chain uses TRBV18 with TRBJ2-2, with 7 bases aligning to TRBD2. The CDR3 is 15 residues long. V dropped 5 bases and J dropped 6; count of bases not matched to a gene: 9. Germline V lookup: CDR1 KGHSH, CDR2 LQKENI. CDR3 loop: CASSYGLGDSGELFF. The CDR3 nucleotides read TGTGCCAGCTCATACGGACTAGGGGATTCCGGGGAGCTGTTTTTT.

Of note for this clone: The junction and the germline gene differ at one end; a read error may be behind it. The genes are TRBV6-5 and TRBJ2-1, with a possible D match to TRBD2 (5 bases). CDR3 size: 15 residues. Germline V gives CDR1 MNHEY, CDR2 SVGAGI. The CDR3 reads CAGSYSGGRINEQFF. CDR3 DNA sequence: TGTGCCGGCAGTTACTCTGGTGGGAGAATCAATGAGCAGTTCTTC.

The V call is TRBV7-2, the J call TRBJ2-5, with 11 bases lining up with TRBD2. V dropped 5 bases and J dropped 1; count of bases not matched to a gene: 6. Germline V CDR1 and CDR2: SGHTA, FQGNSA. The length of the CDR3 is 16 residues. The CDR3 DNA reads TGTGCCAGCAGCCCATGGGGACTAGCGGTCCAAGAGACCCAGTACTTC. It translates to CASSPWGLAVQETQYF. Drawing the rest from reference TRBV7-2 and TRBJ2-5, the complete variable domain is GAGVSQSPSNKVTEKGKDVELRCDPISGHTALYWYRQSLGQGLEFLIYFQGNSAPDKSGLPSDRFSAERTGGSVSTLTIQRTQQEDSAVYLCASSPWGLAVQETQYFGPGTRLLVL.

The rearrangement links TRBV6-6 to TRBJ1-4, with a tentative D call TRBD1 (5 bases). The CDR3 spans 14 residues. From germline, CDR1 is MNHNY and CDR2 SVGAGI (reference sequence). V lost 6 bases, J lost 3 bases, and 11 bases lay in between. This CDR3 reads CASRNGGANEKLFF. CDR3 in DNA: TGTGCCAGCAGGAACGGGGGGGCTAATGAAAAACTGTTTTTT.